This TCR beta chain was profiled in a study of cytomegalovirus exposure and HLA in healthy donors. Donors were nominally healthy when sampled, though unrecorded immune exposures were likely. J gave up 9 bases and V 0 bases, and 8 bases lay outside the gene matches. The CDR3 covers 16 residues. CDR1 and CDR2 (germline): SGHKS, YYEKEE (reference sequence). It was with 60 Vbeta and 13 Jbeta primers that the PCR ran. Method: immunoSEQ multiplex PCR; TCRdb's copy keeps in-frame clones and lacks some. The table has 150,000 to 200,000 clones, over 75% seen once. The receptor was derived from a woman aged 18-29 years in good health and CMV-seronegative. The specimen was PBMCs. The chain is built from TRBV5-5 and TRBJ1-6; 8 nucleotides agree with TRBD1. CDR3 in DNA: TGTGCCAGCAGCTTGGCCGCCAGGGGGCATGGTTCACCCCTCCACTTT. Protein product: CASSLAARGHGSPLHF.